These 32 T cell receptor beta chains share one sample of origin, sequenced in a study of cytomegalovirus exposure and HLA in healthy donors. Both 60 Vbeta primers and 13 Jbeta primers went into the PCR. The method was immunoSEQ multiplex PCR; TCRdb's version includes in-frame clones alone and lacks a portion of them. The repertoire holds about 110,000 clones, around three quarters seen once, with around 2.5% in the top ten. Sequencing input: PBMCs. These receptors originate from a man aged 45-60 years in good health and CMV-seropositive.

This chain uses TRBV29-1 with TRBJ1-1; TRBD1 might be the D (6 bases). Per the germline V gene, CDR1 is SQVTM and CDR2 is ANQGSEA. Trimming took 7 bases from V and 1 from J, leaving 19 bases between them. The CDR3 spans 15 residues. As DNA, the CDR3 is TGCAGCGCCGCCGGTGAGGGAGGGGGGAACACTGAAGCTTTCTTT. Its translation: CSAAGEGGGNTEAFF.

The gene calls are TRBV29-1 and TRBJ2-3; a possible D gene is TRBD2 (5 bases). The CDR3 contains 13 residues. V was clipped by 4 bases and J by 0 bases, with 8 bases between them. Germline values: CDR1 SQVTM, CDR2 ANQGSEA. Here the CDR3 reads CSVVRDSTDTQYF. CDR3 coding DNA: TGCAGCGTTGTGAGGGATAGCACAGATACGCAGTATTTT.

The table lists this clone with a few counts. V gene TRBV10-3 combines with J gene TRBJ2-3, with D possibly matching TRBD1 (6 bases). Trimming removed 6 bases from V and 5 bases from J, with 15 bases in between. This CDR3 region has 14 residues. CDR1 ENHRY and CDR2 SYGVKD come from the germline V gene. CDR3 in DNA: TGTGCCATCAGGGGGGCCCGGTCGGGAGATACGCAGTATTTT. Amino acid sequence: CAIRGARSGDTQYF.

The CDR3 reads CASSMGERTNYGYTF. The CDR3 DNA follows: TGTGCCAGTAGTATGGGAGAGCGCACTAACTATGGCTACACCTTC. This chain connects TRBV19 to TRBJ1-2; D not certain. In germline, CDR1 is LNHDA, CDR2 SQIVND (reference sequence). CDR3 length: 15 residues. V was pared by 3 bases and J by 0 bases, with 11 bases between.

V and J are TRBV7-3 and TRBJ2-2; D is undetermined. Germline V gives CDR1 SGHTA, CDR2 FQGTGA. Trimming removed 2 bases at V and 7 bases at J, with 17 bases between. CDR3 length equals 16 residues. This CDR3 reads CASSLDVARRGGELFF. The CDR3 DNA reads as TGTGCCAGCAGCTTAGATGTTGCCAGGCGTGGCGGGGAGCTGTTTTTT.

This clone was found a few times. The CDR3 DNA is TGTGCCAGCAGTCCCCTGGGACTAGGAGCCGGCTACGAGCAGTACTTC. Protein: CASSPLGLGAGYEQYF. The J gene is TRBJ2-7, the V gene TRBV27; 8 nucleotides align to TRBD2. The CDR3 contains 16 residues. Germline V gene data show CDR1 as MNHEY and CDR2 as SMNVEV (reference sequence). V gave up 5 bases and J gave up 3 bases; unmatched junction bases: 12.

V and J are TRBV7-6 and TRBJ2-2, with unresolved D. Trimming took 6 bases from V and 5 from J, leaving 13 bases between them. Germline V gene sequence: CDR1 SGHVS, CDR2 FNYEAQ. CDR3 length: 14 amino acids. The CDR3 is CASRNEAGTGELFF. DNA for the CDR3: TGTGCCAGCAGGAACGAAGCAGGAACCGGGGAGCTGTTTTTT.

Only one count was recorded for this clone. The V gene is TRBV2, the J gene TRBJ2-1; 11 bases line up with TRBD2. There are 15 residues in the CDR3. In germline, CDR1 is SNHLY, CDR2 FYNNEI. V shed 3 bases and J 7 bases; nucleotides not matched to a gene: 5. The CDR3 sequence: CASSDRLAGGNEQFF. CDR3 coding DNA: TGTGCCAGCAGTGACAGGTTAGCGGGAGGGAATGAGCAGTTCTTC. Together with reference TRBV2 and TRBJ2-1, the CDR3 gives the full variable domain: EPEVTQTPSHQVTQMGQEVILRCVPISNHLYFYWYRQILGQKVEFLVSFYNNEISEKSEIFDDQFSVERPDGSNFTLKIRSTKLEDSAMYFCASSDRLAGGNEQFFGPGTRLTVL.

The chain joins TRBV7-3 to TRBJ2-1, with D possibly matching TRBD1 (7 bases). Trimming left V 5 bases short and J 7 bases short, with 18 bases between. Germline-derived CDR1 and CDR2 are SGHTA and FQGTGA. This CDR3 has 15 amino acids. As DNA, the CDR3 is TGTGCCAGCAGCGCCGCAGGGGGGTGGCAGAATGAGCAGTTCTTC. Translation gives CASSAAGGWQNEQFF.

The chain carries TRBV5-1 and TRBJ2-7, with 7 bases matching TRBD1. Losses at the gene ends were 2 bases for V and 2 bases for J; bases not matched to a gene: 4. This CDR3 is 14 amino acids long. Germline V lookup: CDR1 SGHRS, CDR2 YFSETQ. In DNA form, the CDR3 reads TGCGCCAGCAGCTTACCGGGACAGCCCTACGAGCAGTACTTC. This sequence encodes CASSLPGQPYEQYF.

The chain joins TRBV6-5 to TRBJ1-4; tentative D call: TRBD1 (5 bases). The germline V gene has CDR1 MNHEY and CDR2 SVGAGI. This CDR3 is 15 amino acids long. Trimming stripped 4 bases from V and 7 bases from J, with 16 bases between. The CDR3 region is CASSSPDMGGEKLFF. The CDR3 DNA follows: TGTGCCAGCAGTTCCCCGGACATGGGGGGTGAAAAACTGTTTTTT.

The chain recombines TRBV30 with TRBJ2-1; no definite D call. Deletions cut 0 bases from V and 7 bases from J, with 10 bases between. Germline V gene sequence: CDR1 GTSNPN, CDR2 SVGIG (reference sequence). CDR3 length: 13 amino acids. For the CDR3, the DNA is TGTGCCTGGAGTGTGTCCGTGAGGAATGAGCAGTTCTTC. The encoded protein is CAWSVSVRNEQFF.

This clone came up once. The chain recombines TRBV9 with TRBJ2-7, with TRBD1 matching over 9 bases. CDR1 and CDR2 from the germline V gene are SGDLS and YYNGEE. V was pared by 3 bases and J by 2 bases, with 3 bases of the junction left unmatched. CDR3 length: 14 amino acids. Here the CDR3 reads CASSEGTGPYEQYF. CDR3 bases: TGTGCCAGCAGCGAGGGGACAGGGCCCTACGAGCAGTACTTC.

The chain combines TRBV29-1 with TRBJ2-3; 12 bases map to TRBD2. The length of the CDR3 is 12 residues. Trimming at V came to 8 bases and at J to 6 bases, leaving 3 bases not matched to a gene. Germline V gene lookup returns CDR1 SQVTM and CDR2 ANQGSEA. The CDR3 nucleotides are TGCAGCCTAGGGACTAGCGGGGATACGCAGTATTTT. This codes for CSLGTSGDTQYF.

This chain uses TRBV2 with TRBJ2-1, with D possibly being TRBD1 (6 bases). CDR3 length equals 14 residues. The germline V gene has CDR1 SNHLY and CDR2 FYNNEI. V was clipped by 8 bases and J by 0 bases, with 11 bases between them. CDR3 nucleotides: TGTGCCAGCGAAAGAGGGGGCTCCTACAATGAGCAGTTCTTC. It translates to CASERGGSYNEQFF.

This chain connects TRBV4-1 to TRBJ2-1; 10 bases are shared with TRBD2. Germline V gene data show CDR1 as MGHRA and CDR2 as YSYEKL. V lost 0 bases to trimming and J lost 13 bases; unmatched junction nucleotides: 6. The CDR3 has 14 residues. CDR3 nucleotides: TGCGCCAGCAGCCAAGAAGCAGCGGGAGGGTATCAGTTCTTC. Translating it yields CASSQEAAGGYQFF.

The CDR3 sequence is CASSLDGQVTYEQYF. The DNA of the CDR3 is TGCGCCAGCAGCTTGGACGGACAGGTGACCTACGAGCAGTACTTC. The chain couples TRBV5-1 to TRBJ2-7; 7 bases agree with TRBD1. This CDR3 is built from 15 residues. In germline, CDR1 is SGHRS, CDR2 YFSETQ. Trimming at V came to 0 bases and at J to 2 bases, leaving 5 bases not matched to a gene.

The chain recombines TRBV4-1 with TRBJ1-1; 8 positions match TRBD1. The CDR3 covers 16 residues. Germline CDR1 MGHRA, CDR2 YSYEKL. After removal of 1 base from V and 11 bases from J, the junction contained 15 bases not matched to a gene. The CDR3 here is CASSQGQPRQGHGAFF. The CDR3 region has the DNA TGCGCCAGCAGCCAAGGTCAACCCCGACAGGGGCACGGCGCTTTCTTT.

The chain couples TRBV7-2 to TRBJ1-3; D unresolved. The CDR3 covers 11 residues. Germline-derived CDR1 and CDR2 are SGHTA and FQGNSA. V lost 5 bases and J 8 bases, leaving 7 bases between the germline ends. The CDR3 loop reads CASSPGDTIYF. For the CDR3, the DNA is TGTGCCAGCAGCCCCGGGGACACCATATATTTT.

The rearrangement uses TRBV5-6 and TRBJ2-2, with D possibly matching TRBD2 (5 bases). The V and J ends lost 2 bases and 6 bases respectively, with 8 bases between them. The CDR3 has 13 residues. Looked up from germline, CDR1 is SGHDT and CDR2 is YYEEEE. The CDR3 sequence: CASSLRESGELFF. The CDR3 nucleotides are TGTGCCAGCAGCTTAAGGGAGTCCGGGGAGCTGTTTTTT.

This clone has a single count. This chain joins TRBV2 and TRBJ2-7; weak D call: TRBD2 (6 bases). This CDR3 contains 16 residues. The germline V gene encodes CDR1 SNHLY and CDR2 FYNNEI. Trimming removed 5 bases from V and 0 bases from J, with 17 bases in between. The CDR3 here is CASSKMGGGGSYEQYF. CDR3 sequence (DNA): TGTGCCAGCAGTAAAATGGGGGGTGGGGGCTCCTACGAGCAGTACTTC.

J is TRBJ1-1 and V is TRBV5-1; TRBD1 aligns across 8 bases. The CDR3 runs 17 residues. V lost 0 bases, J lost 3 bases, and 10 bases stayed unmatched. From germline, CDR1 is SGHRS and CDR2 YFSETQ. The CDR3 protein is CASSLGQGSWGDTEAFF. For the CDR3, the DNA is TGCGCCAGCAGCTTGGGACAGGGGAGTTGGGGGGACACTGAAGCTTTCTTT.

The chain employs TRBV5-1 and TRBJ2-7; 7 bases match TRBD1. From germline, CDR1 is SGHRS and CDR2 YFSETQ. Losses at the gene ends were 3 bases for V and 2 bases for J; bases not matched to a gene: 8. The CDR3 spans 15 residues. CDR3 in amino acids: CASSSGTAIAYEQYF. In nucleotides, the CDR3 is TGCGCCAGCAGCTCAGGGACAGCGATTGCCTACGAGCAGTACTTC.

The rearrangement links TRBV15 to TRBJ1-1; D ambiguous. The germline CDR1 and CDR2 sequences are LNHNV and YYDKDF (reference sequence). The CDR3 contains 14 residues. Trimming left V 3 bases short and J 0 bases short, with 8 bases between. CDR3: CATSRAPMNTEAFF. In DNA form, the CDR3 reads TGTGCCACCAGCAGGGCACCAATGAACACTGAAGCTTTCTTT.

This clone was recorded once. CDR3 sequence (DNA): TGTGCCAGCAGCTCCGGGAACACTGAAGCTTTCTTT. Translation: CASSSGNTEAFF. This rearrangement joins TRBV5-4 to TRBJ1-1, with D hard to call. V was cut by 3 bases and J by 1 base, with 4 bases left in between. This CDR3 has 12 residues. From germline, CDR1 is SGHNT and CDR2 YYREEE (reference sequence).

The chain carries TRBV5-1 and TRBJ2-2; 10 bases agree with TRBD2. The J segment lost 6 bases and the V segment lost 1 base, leaving 3 bases of the junction unmatched. This CDR3 contains 15 residues. Germline CDR1 SGHRS, CDR2 YFSETQ. The CDR3 DNA reads as TGCGCCAGCAGCTTGACAGCGGGGGGGCCCGGGGAGCTGTTTTTT. Amino acid sequence: CASSLTAGGPGELFF.

V gene TRBV5-6 combines with J gene TRBJ2-3; tentatively, D is TRBD2 (6 bases). The V gene lost 3 bases and the J gene lost 15 bases, with 17 bases spanning the gap. The CDR3 length is 12 residues. Per the germline V gene, CDR1 is SGHDT and CDR2 is YYEEEE. CDR3 amino acids: CASSWSGSGQYF. The CDR3 DNA sequence: TGTGCCAGCAGCTGGAGCGGGTCGGGGCAATATTTT. The full variable domain, its missing parts supplied by reference TRBV5-6 and TRBJ2-3, is DAGVTQSPTHLIKTRGQQVTLRCSPKSGHDTVSWYQQALGQGPQFIFQYYEEEERQRGNFPDRFSGHQFPNYSSELNVNALLLGDSALYLCASSWSGSGQYFGPGTRLTVL.

V gene TRBV7-8 combines with J gene TRBJ2-5; D is uncertain. V lost 0 bases to trimming and J lost 4 bases, with 9 bases between them. The germline CDR1 and CDR2 sequences are SGHVS and FQNEAQ. The CDR3 is made up of 14 amino acids. The CDR3 loop is CASSLATALETQYF. CDR3 bases: TGTGCCAGCAGCTTAGCCACAGCCTTAGAGACCCAGTACTTC.

The CDR3 here is CASSAAIPAGNQPQHF. In DNA form, the CDR3 reads TGTGCCAGCAGTGCTGCCATCCCGGCGGGCAATCAGCCCCAGCATTTT. J is TRBJ1-5 and V is TRBV6-1, with unresolved D. V lost 4 bases and J lost 2, with 15 bases in between. Per germline, CDR1 MNHNS and CDR2 SASEGT. This CDR3 region has 16 residues.

In its sample, this clone was seen once. The chain employs TRBV5-1 and TRBJ2-1; 8 nucleotides line up with TRBD1. J gave up 7 bases and V 6 bases, and 6 bases lay outside the gene matches. Germline V gene sequence: CDR1 SGHRS, CDR2 YFSETQ. The CDR3 consists of 13 residues. The CDR3, as DNA: TGCGCCAGCAATCTGCAGGGGGCAAATGAGCAGTTCTTC. This encodes CASNLQGANEQFF.

The chain employs TRBV19 and TRBJ2-3, with 7 bases matching TRBD2. Trimming cost V 5 bases and J 0 bases; bases outside gene matches: 11. The CDR3 loop spans 17 amino acids. Per the germline V gene, CDR1 is LNHDA and CDR2 is SQIVND (reference sequence). The CDR3 loop is CASSPEYGGISTDTQYF. The CDR3 bases are TGTGCCAGTAGTCCCGAATACGGGGGGATCAGCACAGATACGCAGTATTTT.

In this sample, this clone turned up once. The chain employs TRBV30 and TRBJ1-1; the D gene is possibly TRBD1 (5 bases). The V gene's germline CDR1 is GTSNPN and CDR2 SVGIG (reference sequence). The CDR3 contains 13 residues. Trimming took 3 bases from V and 1 from J, leaving 9 bases between them. The chain's CDR3 is CAWRAQANTEAFF. Here the CDR3 DNA reads TGTGCCTGGAGGGCACAGGCGAACACTGAAGCTTTCTTT. Based on the CDR3 plus reference TRBV30 and TRBJ1-1, the full variable domain is SQTIHQWPATLVQPVGSPLSLECTVEGTSNPNLYWYRQAAGRGLQLLFYSVGIGQISSEVPQNLSASRPQDRQFILSSKKLLLSDSGFYLCAWRAQANTEAFFGQGTRLTVV.